The source of this T cell receptor beta chain is a study of cytomegalovirus exposure and HLA in healthy donors. Study-level points and caveats: The later analysis indicated that the majority of CMV-associated TCR beta chains appeared HLA-restricted. A later analysis associated some 16,000 TCR beta sequences with HLA alleles at a 0.05 false discovery rate. The authors later found HLA-associated TCR beta chains more clonally expanded than equally common others.

Trimming cost V 4 bases and J 6 bases; bases outside gene matches: 7. CDR1 is MNHNS and CDR2 is SASEGT in the germline V gene. This CDR3 has 16 residues. As regards this clone: Its target is unknown.

With 60 Vbeta and 13 Jbeta primers, the PCR was carried out. Per the authors' pipeline: Later, 65 million to 90 million unique TCR beta chains were counted in an analysis, and approximately 10 million of them were shared. Produced via immunoSEQ multiplex PCR; TCRdb's table is partial and in-frame only. That table supplies the V and J calls and clone size; D and trimming were determined from the DNA. This sample has approximately 100,000 clones; less than 70% occur once, and the top ten carry about 5.7%. The chain employs TRBV6-1 and TRBJ1-6; 9 bases are a match to TRBD1. This sequence was found in a woman in her seventies in good health and CMV-seropositive. The sample was PBMCs. CDR3: CASSATGTGSNSPLHF. DNA for the CDR3: TGTGCCAGCAGTGCAACCGGGACAGGGAGTAATTCACCCCTCCACTTT.